This TCR beta chain was sequenced for a study of blood T cell repertoires in COVID-19. Study details: COVID-19 samples, acute and convalescent, were from the United States, Italy and Spain. Sources were T cells, B-cell-depleted T cells, or PBMCs; the material itself was cDNA or gDNA.

Between the trimmed V and J ends, which lost 3 bases and 4 bases, there was a span of 6 bases. Germline V gene lookup returns CDR1 SGHAT and CDR2 FQNNGV. The CDR3 is 12 residues long. In the authors' workflow: Amplifying reference gene primers gave estimates of nucleated cell counts. Generated by immunoSEQ multiplex PCR, the TCRdb table keeps only in-frame clones and is missing some. V, J and clone size are those of that table, while D and trimming were read from the DNA. The top ten hold around 3.3% of the sample, which has about 240,000 clones, approximately 78% seen once. The sequence came from a woman under 30 with acute or convalescent COVID-19. The sample taken for sequencing was peripheral blood. V gene TRBV11-2 combines with J gene TRBJ2-5, with D unclear. The CDR3 coding sequence is TGTGCCAGCAGCTTCACGGGAGAGACCCAGTACTTC. Encoded protein: CASSFTGETQYF.